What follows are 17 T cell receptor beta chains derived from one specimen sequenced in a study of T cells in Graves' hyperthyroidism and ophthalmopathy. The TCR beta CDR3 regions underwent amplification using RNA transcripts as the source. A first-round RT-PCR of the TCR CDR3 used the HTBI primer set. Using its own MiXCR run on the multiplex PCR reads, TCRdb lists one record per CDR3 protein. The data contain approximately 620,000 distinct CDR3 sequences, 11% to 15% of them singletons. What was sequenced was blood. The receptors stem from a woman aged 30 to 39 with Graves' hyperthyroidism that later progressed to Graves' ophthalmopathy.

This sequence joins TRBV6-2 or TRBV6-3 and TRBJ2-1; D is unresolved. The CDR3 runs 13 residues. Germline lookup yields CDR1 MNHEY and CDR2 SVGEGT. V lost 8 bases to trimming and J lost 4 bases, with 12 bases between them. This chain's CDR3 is CASGWALYNEQFF. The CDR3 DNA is TGTGCCAGCGGTTGGGCCCTGTACAATGAGCAGTTCTTC.

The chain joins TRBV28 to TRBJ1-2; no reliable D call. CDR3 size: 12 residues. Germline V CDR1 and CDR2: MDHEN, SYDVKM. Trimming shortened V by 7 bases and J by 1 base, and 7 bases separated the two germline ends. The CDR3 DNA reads TGTGCCAGCACTGCGTTTAACTATGGCTACACCTTC. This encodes CASTAFNYGYTF.

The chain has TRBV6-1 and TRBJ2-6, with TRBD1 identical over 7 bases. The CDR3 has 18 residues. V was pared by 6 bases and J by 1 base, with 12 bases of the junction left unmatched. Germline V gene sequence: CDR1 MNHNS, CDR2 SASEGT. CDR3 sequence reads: CASRGPGTDSSGANVLTF. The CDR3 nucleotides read TGTGCCAGCAGGGGCCCCGGGACAGATTCTTCTGGGGCCAACGTCCTGACTTTC.

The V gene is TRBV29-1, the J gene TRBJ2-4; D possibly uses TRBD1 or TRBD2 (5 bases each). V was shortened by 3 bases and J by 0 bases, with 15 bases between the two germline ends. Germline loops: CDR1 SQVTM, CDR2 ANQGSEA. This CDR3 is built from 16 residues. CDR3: CSVELPEGKAKNIQYF. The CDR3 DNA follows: TGCAGCGTTGAGCTTCCCGAGGGGAAAGCCAAAAACATTCAGTACTTC. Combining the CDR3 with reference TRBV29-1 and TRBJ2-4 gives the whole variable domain SAVISQKPSRDICQRGTSLTIQCQVDSQVTMMFWYRQQPGQSLTLIATANQGSEATYESGFVIDKFPISRPNLTFSTLTVSNMSPEDSSIYLCSVELPEGKAKNIQYFGAGTRLSVL.

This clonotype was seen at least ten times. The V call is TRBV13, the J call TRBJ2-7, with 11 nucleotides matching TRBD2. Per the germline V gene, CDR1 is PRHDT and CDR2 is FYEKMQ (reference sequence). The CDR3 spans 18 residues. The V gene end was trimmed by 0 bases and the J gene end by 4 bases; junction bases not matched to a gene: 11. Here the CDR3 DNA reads TGTGCCAGCAGCTTAGGCCCACTAGCGGGAGAGTCGATTTACGAGCAGTACTTC. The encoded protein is CASSLGPLAGESIYEQYF.

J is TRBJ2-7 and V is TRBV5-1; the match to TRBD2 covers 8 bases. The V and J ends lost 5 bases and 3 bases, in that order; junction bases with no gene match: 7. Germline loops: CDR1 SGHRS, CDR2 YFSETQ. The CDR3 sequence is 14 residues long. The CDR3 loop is CASRGSGAGYEQYF. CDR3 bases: TGCGCCAGCAGGGGTAGCGGGGCAGGCTACGAGCAGTACTTC.

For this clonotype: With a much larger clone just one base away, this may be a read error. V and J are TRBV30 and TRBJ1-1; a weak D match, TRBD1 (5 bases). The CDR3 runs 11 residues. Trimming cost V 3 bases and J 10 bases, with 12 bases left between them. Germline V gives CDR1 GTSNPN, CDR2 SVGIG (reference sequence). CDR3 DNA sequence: TGTGCCTGGAGGGCAGGGACGATAGCTTTCTTT. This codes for CAWRAGTIAFF.

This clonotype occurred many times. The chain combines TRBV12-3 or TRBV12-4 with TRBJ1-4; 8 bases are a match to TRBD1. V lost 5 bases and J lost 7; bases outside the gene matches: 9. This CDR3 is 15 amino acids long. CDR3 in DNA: TGTGCCAGCAGTGCCGACAGGGGAAAGGGTGAAAAACTGTTTTTT. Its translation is CASSADRGKGEKLFF.

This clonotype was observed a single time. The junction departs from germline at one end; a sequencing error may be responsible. The chain's CDR3 is CASSLVRYQPQHF. The DNA for the CDR3 is TGTGCTAGCAGCTTAGTACGTTATCAGCCCCAGCATTTT. The chain employs TRBV7-7 and TRBJ1-5; D gene ambiguous. Germline-derived CDR1 and CDR2 are SSHAT and FNYEAQ (reference sequence). The CDR3 is 13 amino acids.

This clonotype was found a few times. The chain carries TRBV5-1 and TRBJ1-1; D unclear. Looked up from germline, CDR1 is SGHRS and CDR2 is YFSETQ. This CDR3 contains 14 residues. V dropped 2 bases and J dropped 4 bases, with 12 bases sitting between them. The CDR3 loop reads CASSLGNPGTEAFF. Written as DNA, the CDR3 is TGCGCCAGCAGCTTAGGCAACCCGGGCACTGAAGCTTTCTTT.

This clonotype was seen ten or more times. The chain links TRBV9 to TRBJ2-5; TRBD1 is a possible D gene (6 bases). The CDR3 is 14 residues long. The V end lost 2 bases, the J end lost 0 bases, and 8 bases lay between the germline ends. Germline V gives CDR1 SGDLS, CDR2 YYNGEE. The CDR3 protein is CASSVTGYQETQYF. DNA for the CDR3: TGTGCCAGCAGCGTTACAGGGTACCAAGAGACCCAGTACTTC. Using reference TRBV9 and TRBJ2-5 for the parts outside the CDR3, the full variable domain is DSGVTQTPKHLITATGQRVTLRCSPRSGDLSVYWYQQSLDQGLQFLIQYYNGEERAKGNILERFSAQQFPDLHSELNLSSLELGDSALYFCASSVTGYQETQYFGPGTRLLVL.

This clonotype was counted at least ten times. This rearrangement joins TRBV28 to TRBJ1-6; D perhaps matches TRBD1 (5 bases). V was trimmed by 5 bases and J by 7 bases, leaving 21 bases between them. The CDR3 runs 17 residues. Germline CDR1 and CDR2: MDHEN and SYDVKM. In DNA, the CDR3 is TGTGCCAGCAGTCCCCGAAGGGACTCCACTGGGAATTCACCCCTCCACTTT. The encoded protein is CASSPRRDSTGNSPLHF.

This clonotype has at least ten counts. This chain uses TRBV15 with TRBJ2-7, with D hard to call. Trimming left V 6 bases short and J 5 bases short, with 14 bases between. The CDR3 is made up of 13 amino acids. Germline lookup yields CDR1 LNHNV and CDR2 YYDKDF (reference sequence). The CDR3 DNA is TGTGCCACCAGTCTCCGGGTGTTAAACGAGCAGTACTTC. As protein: CATSLRVLNEQYF. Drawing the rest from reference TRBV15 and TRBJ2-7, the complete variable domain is DAMVIQNPRYQVTQFGKPVTLSCSQTLNHNVMYWYQQKSSQAPKLLFHYYDKDFNNEADTPDNFQSRRPNTSFCFLDIRSPGLGDTAMYLCATSLRVLNEQYFGPGTRLTVT.

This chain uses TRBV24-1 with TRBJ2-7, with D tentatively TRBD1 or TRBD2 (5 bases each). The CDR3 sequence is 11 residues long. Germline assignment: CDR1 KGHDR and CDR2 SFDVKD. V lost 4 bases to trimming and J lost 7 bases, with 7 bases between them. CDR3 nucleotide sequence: TGTGCCACCAGTGAGGGACGAGAGCAGTACTTC. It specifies CATSEGREQYF.

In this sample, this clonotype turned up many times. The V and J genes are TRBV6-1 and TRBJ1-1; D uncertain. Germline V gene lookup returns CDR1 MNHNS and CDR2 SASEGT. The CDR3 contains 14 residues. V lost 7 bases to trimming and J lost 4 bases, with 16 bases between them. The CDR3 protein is CASILRAAGTEAFF. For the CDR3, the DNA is TGTGCCAGCATTTTAAGAGCGGCGGGCACTGAAGCTTTCTTT.

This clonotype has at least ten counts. The DNA for the CDR3 is TGTGCCAGCAGCCAAATACTAGCGGGAACGGGAGAGCAGTACTTC. This gives the protein CASSQILAGTGEQYF. The V call is TRBV3-1, the J call TRBJ2-7; 10 bases map to TRBD2. The CDR3 extends over 15 amino acids. Unmatched junction bases numbered 8, after V lost 2 bases and J lost 7 bases. Germline CDR1 LGHDT, CDR2 YNNKEL (reference sequence).

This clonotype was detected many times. This CDR3 reads CASSQGFSDTQYF. CDR3 in DNA: TGTGCCAGCAGCCAAGGCTTCTCCGATACGCAGTATTTT. The chain is built from TRBV3-1 and TRBJ2-3; D not certain. The V gene's germline CDR1 is LGHDT and CDR2 YNNKEL (reference sequence). The CDR3 has 13 amino acids. V dropped 1 base and J dropped 6 bases, with 8 bases sitting between them.